The clone carrying this T cell receptor beta chain was detected once. Its antigen remains unknown. Trimming cost V 1 base and J 8 bases; bases outside gene matches: 8. The CDR3 covers 15 residues. Germline CDR1 MNHNS, CDR2 SASEGT. Execution of the assay was at deep level. How the authors handled the data: Junction-only immunoSEQ sequences carried no quality scores, so filtering differed. Method: immunoSEQ multiplex PCR; TCRdb's copy keeps in-frame clones and lacks some. V, J and clone size are those of that table, while D and trimming were read from the DNA. Of about 960,000 clones in the sample, about 80% were seen once. This record belongs to a study of shared clonotypes between healthy human individuals. Study outcomes and limitations: Relative to clonotypes present in all four donors, those not shared had lower generation probabilities.

The specimen sequenced was memory CD4+ T cells sorted from blood. Sample subset: CD45RA-negative fraction. The rearrangement uses TRBV6-1 and TRBJ2-3; 8 bases map to TRBD2. This TCR derives from a man younger than 30 in good health. The CDR3 bases are TGTGCCAGCAGTGAAGGCCCGGGGGGGATGAGTACGCAGTATTTT. Translation: CASSEGPGGMSTQYF.